The sequence of this T cell receptor beta chain was determined in a study of beta chain features in type 1 diabetes. The wider study: Taken together, all samples contributed 107,917,701 examined sorted cells. Study-level findings and limits: TCRB CDR3s from Type 1 diabetes patients were moderately but significantly shorter in all four CD4+ subsets. Amplification by PCR could prefer shorter templates, with the same effect in patients and controls.

The CDR3 length is 15 residues. The germline gives CDR1 LGHNA, CDR2 YNFKEQ. With 0 bases clipped from V and 2 bases from J, the junction kept 3 bases outside the gene matches. This clone was seen more than once but under ten times. Its antigen is unidentified. Cells sorted by CD45RO/CCR7/CD25/CD127/CD95/CD27 comprised CD4+ naive, central memory, regulatory and stem cell-like memory cells. The entirety of the isolated RNA underwent reverse transcription, so expressed TCRB transcripts were sequenced. The protocol was immunoSEQ multiplex PCR, while the TCRdb copy is restricted to in-frame clones and leaves out a portion. This table holds some 350,000 clones, around 10% found once.

The chain employs TRBV4-2 and TRBJ2-7, with TRBD1 matching over 8 bases. Sequencing was performed on central memory CD4+ T cells from blood. This clonotype was obtained from a man younger than 45 with type 1 diabetes. The CDR3 spells CASSQDLQGAYEQYF. As DNA, the CDR3 is TGTGCCAGCAGCCAAGATCTACAGGGGGCCTACGAGCAGTACTTC.